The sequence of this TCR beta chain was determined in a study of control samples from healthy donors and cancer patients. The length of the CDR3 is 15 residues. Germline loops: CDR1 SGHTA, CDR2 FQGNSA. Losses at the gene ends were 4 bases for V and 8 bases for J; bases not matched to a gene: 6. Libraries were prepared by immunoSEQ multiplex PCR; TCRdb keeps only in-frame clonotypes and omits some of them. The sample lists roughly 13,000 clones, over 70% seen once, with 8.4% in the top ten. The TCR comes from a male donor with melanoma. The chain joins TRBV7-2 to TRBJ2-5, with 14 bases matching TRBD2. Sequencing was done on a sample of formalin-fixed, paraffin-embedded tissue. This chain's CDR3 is CASSWRLAGGETQYF. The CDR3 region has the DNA TGTGCCAGCAGCTGGAGACTAGCGGGAGGGGAAACCCAGTACTTC.